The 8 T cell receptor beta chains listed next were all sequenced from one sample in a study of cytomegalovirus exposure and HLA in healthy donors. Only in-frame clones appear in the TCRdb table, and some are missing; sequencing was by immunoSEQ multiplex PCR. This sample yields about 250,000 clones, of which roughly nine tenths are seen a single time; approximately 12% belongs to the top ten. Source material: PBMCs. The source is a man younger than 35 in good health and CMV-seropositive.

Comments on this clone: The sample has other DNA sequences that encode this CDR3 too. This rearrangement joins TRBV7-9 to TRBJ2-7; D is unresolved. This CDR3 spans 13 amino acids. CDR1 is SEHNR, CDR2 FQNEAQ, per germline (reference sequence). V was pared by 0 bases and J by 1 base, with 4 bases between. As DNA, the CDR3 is TGTGCCAGCAGCTTAGCGTCTTCCTACGAGCAGTACTTC. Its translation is CASSLASSYEQYF.

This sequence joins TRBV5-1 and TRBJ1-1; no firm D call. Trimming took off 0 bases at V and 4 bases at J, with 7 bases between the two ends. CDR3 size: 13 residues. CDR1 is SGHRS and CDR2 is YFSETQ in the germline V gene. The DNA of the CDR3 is TGCGCCAGCAGCTTGGCTGCCCTCACTGAAGCTTTCTTT. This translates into CASSLAALTEAFF.

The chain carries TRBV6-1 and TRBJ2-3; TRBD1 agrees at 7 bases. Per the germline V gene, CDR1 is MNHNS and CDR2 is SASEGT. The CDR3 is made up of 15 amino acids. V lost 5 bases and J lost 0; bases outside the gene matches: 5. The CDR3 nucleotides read TGTGCCAGCAGTCCGGGACAGTTTAGCACAGATACGCAGTATTTT. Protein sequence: CASSPGQFSTDTQYF.

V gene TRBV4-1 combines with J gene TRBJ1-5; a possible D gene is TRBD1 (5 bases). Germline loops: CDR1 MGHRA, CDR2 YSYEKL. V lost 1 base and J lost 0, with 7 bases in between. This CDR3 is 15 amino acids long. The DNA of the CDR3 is TGCGCCAGCAGCCAAGGAAGGGGTAGCAATCAGCCCCAGCATTTT. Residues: CASSQGRGSNQPQHF.

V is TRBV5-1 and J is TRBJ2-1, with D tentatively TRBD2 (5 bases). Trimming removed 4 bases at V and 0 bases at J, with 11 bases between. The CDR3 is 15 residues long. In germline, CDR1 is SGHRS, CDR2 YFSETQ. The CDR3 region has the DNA TGCGCCAGCAGCGGCCTAGCTGCCTCCTACAATGAGCAGTTCTTC. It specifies CASSGLAASYNEQFF.

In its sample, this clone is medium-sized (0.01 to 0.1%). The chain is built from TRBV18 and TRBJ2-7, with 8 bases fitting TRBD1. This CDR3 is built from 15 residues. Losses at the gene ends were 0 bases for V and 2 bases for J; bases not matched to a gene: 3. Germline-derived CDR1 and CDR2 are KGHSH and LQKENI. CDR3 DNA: TGTGCCAGCTCACCACCGATGGGACAGGCCTACGAGCAGTACTTC. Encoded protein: CASSPPMGQAYEQYF.

The CDR3 protein is CASSWTGGGGGYTF. The CDR3 bases are TGTGCCAGCAGTTGGACAGGGGGCGGGGGCGGCTACACCTTC. The chain is built from TRBV27 and TRBJ1-2, with 11 bases matching TRBD1. Trimming removed 4 bases from V and 8 bases from J; junction bases left unmatched: 6. CDR1 and CDR2 (germline): MNHEY, SMNVEV (reference sequence). The CDR3 is 14 residues long.

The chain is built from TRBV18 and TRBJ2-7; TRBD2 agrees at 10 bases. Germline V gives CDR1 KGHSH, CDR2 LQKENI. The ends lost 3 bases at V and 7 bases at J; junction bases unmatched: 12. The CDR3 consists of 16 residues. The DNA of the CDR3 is TGTGCCAGCTCACCCCATGGACTAGCGGTTTCGGGGGAGCAGTACTTC. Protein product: CASSPHGLAVSGEQYF.